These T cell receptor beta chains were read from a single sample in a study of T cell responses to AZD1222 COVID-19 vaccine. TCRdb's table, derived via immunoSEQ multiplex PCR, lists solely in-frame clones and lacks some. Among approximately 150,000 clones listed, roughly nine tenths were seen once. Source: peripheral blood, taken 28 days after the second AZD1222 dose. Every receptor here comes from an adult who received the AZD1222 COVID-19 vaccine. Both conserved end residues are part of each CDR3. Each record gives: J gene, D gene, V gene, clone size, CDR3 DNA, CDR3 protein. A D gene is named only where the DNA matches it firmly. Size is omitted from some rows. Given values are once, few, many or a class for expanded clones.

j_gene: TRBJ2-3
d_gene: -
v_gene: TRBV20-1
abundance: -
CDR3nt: TGCAGTGCTAGTGGCGGCTTCGTGACAGATACGCAGTATTTT
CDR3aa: CSASGGFVTDTQYF

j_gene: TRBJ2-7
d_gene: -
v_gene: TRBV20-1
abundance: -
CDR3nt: TGCAGTGCTAGTCACATGACAGGGAGGTACGAGCAGTACTTC
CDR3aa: CSASHMTGRYEQYF

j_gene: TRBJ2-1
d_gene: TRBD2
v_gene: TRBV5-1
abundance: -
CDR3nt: TGCGCCAGCAGCTTGTTTGGACTAGCGGGAGTGACGGGCGGCAATGAGCAGTTCTTC
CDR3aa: CASSLFGLAGVTGGNEQFF

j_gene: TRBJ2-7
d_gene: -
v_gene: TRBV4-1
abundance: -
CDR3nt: TGCGCCAGCAGCCAAGAGGGTATTCGAACCTACGAGCAGTACTTC
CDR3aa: CASSQEGIRTYEQYF

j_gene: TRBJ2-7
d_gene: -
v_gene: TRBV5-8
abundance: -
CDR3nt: TGTGCCAGCAGCTTGGTCCGGACAACCTACGAGCAGTACTTC
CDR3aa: CASSLVRTTYEQYF

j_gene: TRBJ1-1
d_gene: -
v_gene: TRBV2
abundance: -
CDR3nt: TGTGCCAGCGGTTCGGGATTTGCTATTGAAGCTTTCTTT
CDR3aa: CASGSGFAIEAFF

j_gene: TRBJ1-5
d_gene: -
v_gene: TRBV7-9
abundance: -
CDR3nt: TGTGCCAGCAGCTCCCTGGGGTCCGCTCAGCCCCAGCATTTT
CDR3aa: CASSSLGSAQPQHF

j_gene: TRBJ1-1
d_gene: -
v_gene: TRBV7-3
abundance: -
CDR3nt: TGTGCCAGCAGCGCCCTGGGGGAGCCGAACACTGAAGCTTTCTTT
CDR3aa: CASSALGEPNTEAFF

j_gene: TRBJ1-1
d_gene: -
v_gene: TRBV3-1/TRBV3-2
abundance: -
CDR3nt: TGTGCCAGCAGCCAAACGGGACCGCCAGCTGAAGCTTTCTTT
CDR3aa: CASSQTGPPAEAFF

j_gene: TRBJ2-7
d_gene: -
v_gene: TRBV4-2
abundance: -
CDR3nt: TGTGCCAGCAGCCAAGATCCCAGCGCGGGCGAGCAGTACTTC
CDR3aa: CASSQDPSAGEQYF

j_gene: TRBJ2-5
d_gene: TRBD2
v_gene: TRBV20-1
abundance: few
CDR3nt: TGCAGTGCTAGTGGTGAACCGACTAGCGGGGGGCCGGAGACCCAGTACTTC
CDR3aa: CSASGEPTSGGPETQYF

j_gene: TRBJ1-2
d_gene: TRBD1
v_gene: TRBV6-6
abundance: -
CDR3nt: TGTGCCAGCAGACCCACAGGGGGCGGTGGCTACACCTTC
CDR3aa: CASRPTGGGGYTF

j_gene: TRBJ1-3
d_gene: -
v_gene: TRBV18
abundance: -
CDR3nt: TGTGCCAGCTCACCAAGGTATCGGGGCGCCTCTGGAAACACCATATATTTT
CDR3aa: CASSPRYRGASGNTIYF

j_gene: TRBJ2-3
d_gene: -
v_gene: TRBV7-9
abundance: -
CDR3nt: TGTGCCAGCAGCTTACCCCCCCCAGATACGCAGTATTTT
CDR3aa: CASSLPPPDTQYF

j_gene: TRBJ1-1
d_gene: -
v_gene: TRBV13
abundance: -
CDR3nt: TGTGCCAGCAGCAACCTGGGGAACACTGAAGCTTTCTTT
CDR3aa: CASSNLGNTEAFF

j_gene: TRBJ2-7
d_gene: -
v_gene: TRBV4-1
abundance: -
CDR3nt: TGCGCCAGCAGCCCAGACGGGGAGTTCAACTACGAGCAGTACTTC
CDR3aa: CASSPDGEFNYEQYF

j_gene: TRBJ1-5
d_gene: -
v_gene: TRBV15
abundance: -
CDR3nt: TGTGCCACCAGCAGAGATGGCCTTAGCAATCAGCCCCAGCATTTT
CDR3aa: CATSRDGLSNQPQHF

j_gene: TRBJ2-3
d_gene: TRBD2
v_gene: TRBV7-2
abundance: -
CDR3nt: TGTGCCAGCAGCTTTTACGGACTAGCGGGAGGTGCAGATACGCAGTATTTT
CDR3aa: CASSFYGLAGGADTQYF

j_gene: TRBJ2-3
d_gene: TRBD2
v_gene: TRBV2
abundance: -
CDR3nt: TGTGCCAGCAGCCCGGGGGGGCCAGGCCATACGCAGTATTTT
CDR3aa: CASSPGGPGHTQYF

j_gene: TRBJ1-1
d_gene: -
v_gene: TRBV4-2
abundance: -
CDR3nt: TGTGCCAGCAGCCGGGAACTCTTGAACACTGAAGCTTTCTTT
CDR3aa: CASSRELLNTEAFF

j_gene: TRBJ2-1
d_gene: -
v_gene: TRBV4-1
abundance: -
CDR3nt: TGCGCCAGCAGCCAGAGAAAGGGGGGCGGGCAGTTCTTC
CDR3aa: CASSQRKGGGQFF

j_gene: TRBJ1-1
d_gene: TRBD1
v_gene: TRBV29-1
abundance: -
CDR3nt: TGCAGCGTGGAGGAGGGACAGGGGGCGAAAGCTTTCTTT
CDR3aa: CSVEEGQGAKAFF

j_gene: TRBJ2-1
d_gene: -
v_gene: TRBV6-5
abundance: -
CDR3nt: TGTGCCAGCAGTTACTCGACTGAATACAATGAGCAGTTCTTC
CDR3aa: CASSYSTEYNEQFF